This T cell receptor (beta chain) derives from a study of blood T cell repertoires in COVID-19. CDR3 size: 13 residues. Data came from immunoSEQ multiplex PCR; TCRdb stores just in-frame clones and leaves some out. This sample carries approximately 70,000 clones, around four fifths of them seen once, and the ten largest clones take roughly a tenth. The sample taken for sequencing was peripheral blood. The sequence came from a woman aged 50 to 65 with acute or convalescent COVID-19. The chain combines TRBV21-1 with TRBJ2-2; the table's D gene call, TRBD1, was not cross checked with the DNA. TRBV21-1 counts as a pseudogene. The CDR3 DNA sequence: TGTGCCAGCAGCACAAGGGGAACCGGGGAGCTGTTTTTT. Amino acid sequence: CASSTRGTGELFF.